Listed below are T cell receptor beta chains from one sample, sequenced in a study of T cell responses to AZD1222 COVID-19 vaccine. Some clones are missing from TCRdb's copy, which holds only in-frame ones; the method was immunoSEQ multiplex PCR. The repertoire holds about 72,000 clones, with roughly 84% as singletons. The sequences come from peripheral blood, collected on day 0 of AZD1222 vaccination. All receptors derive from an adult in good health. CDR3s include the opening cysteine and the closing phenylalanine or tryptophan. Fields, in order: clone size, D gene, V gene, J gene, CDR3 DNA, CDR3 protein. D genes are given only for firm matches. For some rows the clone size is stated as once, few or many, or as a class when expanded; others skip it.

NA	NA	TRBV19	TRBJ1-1	TGTGCCAGTAGTGAAGAACGGTGGAACACTGAAGCTTTCTTT	CASSEERWNTEAFF
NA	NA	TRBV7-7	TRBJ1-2	TGTGCTAGCAGCTTAGAGATGGGTTGGTGGGGGGCGGGTGACTATGGCTACACCTTC	CASSLEMGWWGAGDYGYTF
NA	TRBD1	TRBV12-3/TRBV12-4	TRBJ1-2	TGTGCCAGCAGTTTACAGGGGGCGGGTGGCTACACCTTC	CASSLQGAGGYTF
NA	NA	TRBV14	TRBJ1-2	TGTGCCAGCAGCCAATTCTCAGGGGCCTATGGCTACACCTTC	CASSQFSGAYGYTF
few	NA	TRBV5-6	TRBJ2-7	TGTGCCAGCAGCTTGGCGCAGGGGGGCGAGCAGTACTTC	CASSLAQGGEQYF
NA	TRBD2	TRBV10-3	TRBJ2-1	TGTGCCATCAGAGGACTAGCGGGGGCTGAGCAGTTCTTC	CAIRGLAGAEQFF
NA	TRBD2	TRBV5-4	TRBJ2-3	TGTGCCAGCAGCTTAGGTTCTAGCGGGGGATCAGATACGCAGTATTTT	CASSLGSSGGSDTQYF
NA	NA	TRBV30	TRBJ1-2	TGTGCCTGGAGCCACAGGGTACTGCCTCTATATGGCTACACCTTC	CAWSHRVLPLYGYTF
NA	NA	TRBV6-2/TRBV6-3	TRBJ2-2	TGTGCCAGCAGTTACGATTTCGCAGGGGTACGAACTGGCACCGGGGAGCTGTTTTTT	CASSYDFAGVRTGTGELFF
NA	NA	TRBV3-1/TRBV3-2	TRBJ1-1	TGTGCCAGCAGCGCCTACACTGAAGCTTTCTTT	CASSAYTEAFF
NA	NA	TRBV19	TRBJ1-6	TGTGCCAGTAGTATTAGCGAGGGCAGCAATTCACCCCTCCACTTT	CASSISEGSNSPLHF
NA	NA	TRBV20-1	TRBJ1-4	TGCAGTGCTAGCTTCCGTGAAAAACTGTTTTTT	CSASFREKLFF
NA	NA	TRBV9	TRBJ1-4	TGTGCCAGCAGCGTGACAGCAACTAATGAAAAACTGTTTTTT	CASSVTATNEKLFF
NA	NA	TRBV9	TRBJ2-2	TGTGCCAGCACCGTCTCGGAGGGGACGAACACCGGGGAGCTGTTTTTT	CASTVSEGTNTGELFF
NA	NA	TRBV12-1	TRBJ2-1	TGTGCCAGAGGACTAGCGGGGGGATCAAACGGGCAGTTCTTC	CARGLAGGSNGQFF
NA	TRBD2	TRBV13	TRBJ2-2	TGTGCCAGCAGCTCGGGGGGTAGGAGCGGGGAGCTGTTTTTT	CASSSGGRSGELFF
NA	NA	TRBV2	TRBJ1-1	TGTGCCAGCTCATGGGGGGGGAACACTGAAGCTTTCTTT	CASSWGGNTEAFF
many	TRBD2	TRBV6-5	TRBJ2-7	TGTGCCAGCAGTTACACTAGCGGGGGGGCCTACGAGCAGTACTTC	CASSYTSGGAYEQYF
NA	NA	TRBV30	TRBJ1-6	TGTGCCTGGAGTCTTGAGGCAAGTCCGGCCCTGAGTTCACCCCTCCACTTT	CAWSLEASPALSSPLHF
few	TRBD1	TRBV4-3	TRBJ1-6	TGCGCCAGCAGCCATTCCGGGACAGGGAATTCACCCCTCCACTTT	CASSHSGTGNSPLHF
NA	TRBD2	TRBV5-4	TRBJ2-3	TGTGCCAGCAGCTCCGGGGGGGCCCCAGATACGCAGTATTTT	CASSSGGAPDTQYF
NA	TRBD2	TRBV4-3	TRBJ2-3	TGCGCCAGCAGCCAAGGCCTAGCGGGGGGGCCCCCAGATACGCAGTATTTT	CASSQGLAGGPPDTQYF
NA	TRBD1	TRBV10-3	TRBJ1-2	TGTGCCATCAGTGCCCCGCCGGACAGGGAGGACTATGGCTACACCTTC	CAISAPPDREDYGYTF
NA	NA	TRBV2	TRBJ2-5	TGTGCCAGCACCCGGGCCCCGCTCCAAGAGACCCAGTACTTC	CASTRAPLQETQYF
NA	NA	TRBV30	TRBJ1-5	TGTGCCTGGGGCGTTGACAATCAGCCCCAGCATTTT	CAWGVDNQPQHF
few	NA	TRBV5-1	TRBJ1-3	TGCGCCAGCAGCTTGTCGGCTTCTGACACCATATATTTT	CASSLSASDTIYF
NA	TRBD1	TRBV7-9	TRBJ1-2	TGTGCCAGCAGCTTTGGAGGACAGGGAGGAGGCTACACCTTC	CASSFGGQGGGYTF
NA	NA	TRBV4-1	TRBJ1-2	TGCGCCAGCAGCCAACTCCAGGGGTATAGAACTAACTATGGCTACACCTTC	CASSQLQGYRTNYGYTF
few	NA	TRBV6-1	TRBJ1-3	TGTGCCAGCAGTGAAGATCATGGAGACACCATATATTTT	CASSEDHGDTIYF
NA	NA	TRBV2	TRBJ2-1	TGTGCCAGCAAGCTGGAGGGGGGGGCTATAAATGAGCAGTTCTTC	CASKLEGGAINEQFF
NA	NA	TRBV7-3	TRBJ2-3	TGTGCCAGCAGCGATATGTCTAGCACAGATACGCAGTATTTT	CASSDMSSTDTQYF
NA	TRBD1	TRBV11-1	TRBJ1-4	TGTGCCAGCAGCTCGACAGGGGTAAATGAAAAACTGTTTTTT	CASSSTGVNEKLFF
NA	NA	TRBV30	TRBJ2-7	TGTGCCTGGGGCCCGAGGGGGACCTACGAGCAGTACTTC	CAWGPRGTYEQYF
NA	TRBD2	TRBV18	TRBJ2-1	TGTGCCAGCTCACCACCGATGACTAGCGGGGCCTCCTACAATGAGCAGTTCTTC	CASSPPMTSGASYNEQFF
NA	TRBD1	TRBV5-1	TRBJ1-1	TGCGCCAGCAGCTATGGGACAGGGGAAGTCGCTGAAGCTTTCTTT	CASSYGTGEVAEAFF
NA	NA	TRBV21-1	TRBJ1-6	TGTGCCAGCAGCAAAGTCATTTTCGGGGACAGGACTAATTCACCCCTCCACTTT	CASSKVIFGDRTNSPLHF
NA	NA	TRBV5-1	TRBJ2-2	TGCGCCAGCAGCTTCAATGGTCCGCCCGAAGGGGAGCTGTTTTTT	CASSFNGPPEGELFF
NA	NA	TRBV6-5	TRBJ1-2	TGTGCCAGCAGTTACCCCGGCACAAACTATGGCTACACCTTC	CASSYPGTNYGYTF
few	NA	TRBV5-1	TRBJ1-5	TGCGCCAGCAGCTTTGAGGGCAATCAGCCCCAGCATTTT	CASSFEGNQPQHF
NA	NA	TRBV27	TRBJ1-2	TGTGCCAGCAGTTCCTTCTCGACGCCGGGCTACACCTTC	CASSSFSTPGYTF
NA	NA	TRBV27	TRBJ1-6	TGTGCCAGCAGTTATCTACAGAACAATTCACCCCTCCACTTT	CASSYLQNNSPLHF